This T cell receptor beta chain was sequenced during a study of shared clonotypes between healthy human individuals. Whole-study findings and limits: There were few donors, and this limited the genetic and exposure-history diversity represented. Specimens sampled were limited to blood, with tissue repertoires likely differing.

As to this clone: Its target is unknown.

TCRdb keeps only in-frame clones here, not all; method: immunoSEQ multiplex PCR. The sample gives under 2.5 million clones, roughly 92% of which show up once; approximately 0.41% is in the top ten. The TCR comes from a man between 18 and 35 years old in good health. Some clones in this sample may be carry-over from other donors' samples. The specimen was naive CD4+ T cells from PBMCs. The subset here: CD45RA+ positively selected.

The CDR3 DNA sequence: TGTGCCAGCAGTTTACAAGAAGAGACCCAGTACTTC. Its protein is CASSLQEETQYF. This chain links TRBV28 with TRBJ2-5; unclear D gene. CDR3 size: 12 residues. V lost 2 bases and J lost 3, with 4 bases in between. CDR1 and CDR2 (germline): MDHEN, SYDVKM.